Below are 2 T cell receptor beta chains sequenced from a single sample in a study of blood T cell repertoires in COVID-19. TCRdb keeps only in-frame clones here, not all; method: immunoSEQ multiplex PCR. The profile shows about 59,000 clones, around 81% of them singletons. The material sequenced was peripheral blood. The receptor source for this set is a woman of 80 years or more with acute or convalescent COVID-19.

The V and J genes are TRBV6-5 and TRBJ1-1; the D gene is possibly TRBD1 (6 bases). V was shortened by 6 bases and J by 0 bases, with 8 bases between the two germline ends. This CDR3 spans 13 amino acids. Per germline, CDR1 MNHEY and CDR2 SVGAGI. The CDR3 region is CASSAGVNTEAFF. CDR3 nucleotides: TGTGCCAGCAGCGCAGGGGTGAACACTGAAGCTTTCTTT.

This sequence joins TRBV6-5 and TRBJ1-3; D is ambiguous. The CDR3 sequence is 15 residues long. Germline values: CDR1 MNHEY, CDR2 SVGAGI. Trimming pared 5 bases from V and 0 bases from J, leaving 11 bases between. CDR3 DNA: TGTGCCAGCAGTCGAGGAGACGTCTCTGGAAACACCATATATTTT. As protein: CASSRGDVSGNTIYF.